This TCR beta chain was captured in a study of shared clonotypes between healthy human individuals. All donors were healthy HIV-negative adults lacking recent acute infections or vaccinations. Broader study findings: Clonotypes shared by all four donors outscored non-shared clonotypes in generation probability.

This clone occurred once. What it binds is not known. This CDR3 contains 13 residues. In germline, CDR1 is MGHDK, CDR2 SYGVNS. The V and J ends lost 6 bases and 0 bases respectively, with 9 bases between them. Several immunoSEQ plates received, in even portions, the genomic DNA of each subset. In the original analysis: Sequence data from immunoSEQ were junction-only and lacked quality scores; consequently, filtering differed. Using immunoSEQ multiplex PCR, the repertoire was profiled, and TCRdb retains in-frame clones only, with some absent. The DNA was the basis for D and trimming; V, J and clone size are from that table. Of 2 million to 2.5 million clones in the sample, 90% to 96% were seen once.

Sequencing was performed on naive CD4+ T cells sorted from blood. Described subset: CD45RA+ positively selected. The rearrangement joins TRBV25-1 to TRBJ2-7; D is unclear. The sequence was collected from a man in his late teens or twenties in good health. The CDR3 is CASRSPSSYEQYF. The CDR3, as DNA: TGTGCCAGCAGGTCGCCGAGCTCCTACGAGCAGTACTTC.